This T cell receptor beta chain derives from a study of cytomegalovirus exposure and HLA in healthy donors. Study at large: The Caucasian-associated ancestry cluster held about 80% of over 350 genotyped donors. Study results and limitations: Later work showed greater clonal expansion in HLA-associated TCR beta chains than in equally common others. Within a later analysis, the majority of CMV-associated TCR beta chains appeared HLA-restricted. Most likely, a cluster of highly shared sequence variants arose as a sequencing artifact.

A word on this clone: The antigen remains unidentified.

The PCR was carried out with 60 Vbeta primers and 13 Jbeta primers. Data came from immunoSEQ multiplex PCR; TCRdb stores just in-frame clones and leaves some out. The sample holds 50,000 to 70,000 clones, less than 85% seen once. Germline V gives CDR1 SGHDT, CDR2 YYEEEE. The V segment lost 4 bases and the J segment 1 base; nucleotides outside the gene matches: 9. This CDR3 has 16 residues. This chain connects TRBV5-6 to TRBJ1-1; 8 nucleotides line up with TRBD1. Sequencing was done on a sample of PBMCs. The clonotype originates from a man between 25 and 39 years old in good health and CMV-seropositive. CDR3 sequence: CASSPRQGRGNTEAFF. The CDR3, as DNA: TGTGCCAGCAGCCCGAGACAGGGGCGAGGGAACACTGAAGCTTTCTTT.